These T cell receptor beta chains were read from a single sample in a study of blood T cell repertoires in COVID-19. Only in-frame clones appear in the TCRdb table, and some are missing; sequencing was by immunoSEQ multiplex PCR. Of 100,000 to 120,000 clones listed, roughly four fifths are singletons. The sample consisted of peripheral blood. The receptors shown here come from a woman older than 75 with acute or convalescent COVID-19. Each CDR3 is given with its conserved first and last residue. A D gene is named only where the DNA matches it firmly. Expanded clones get a size class; other rows say once, few or many, or leave the size out.

TRBV12-3/TRBV12-4	TRBJ2-2	-	-	CASSFTNTGELFF	TGTGCCAGCAGTTTTACGAACACCGGGGAGCTGTTTTTT
TRBV28	TRBJ2-7	TRBD1	-	CASSPGQSYEQYF	TGTGCCAGCAGTCCGGGACAGTCCTACGAGCAGTACTTC
TRBV29-1	TRBJ2-3	TRBD2	-	CSVVRGSSGRTDTQYF	TGCAGCGTTGTCCGGGGGTCCAGCGGGAGGACAGATACGCAGTATTTT
TRBV5-1	TRBJ1-2	-	-	CASSLQGVNYGYTF	TGCGCCAGCAGCTTACAGGGTGTCAACTATGGCTACACCTTC
TRBV7-6	TRBJ2-7	-	-	CASSPDLNQGYEQYF	TGTGCCAGCAGCCCGGACCTCAACCAGGGTTACGAGCAGTACTTC
TRBV10-1	TRBJ2-2	-	few	CASRSRVDGELFF	TGCGCCAGCAGGTCCAGGGTGGACGGGGAGCTGTTTTTT
TRBV7-6	TRBJ2-2	-	once	CASSPITGGTGELFF	TGTGCCAGCAGCCCTATAACGGGCGGGACCGGGGAGCTGTTTTTT
TRBV13	TRBJ1-2	TRBD1	-	CASSVGSGTAFNYGYTF	TGTGCCAGCAGCGTAGGCTCCGGGACAGCTTTCAACTATGGCTACACCTTC
TRBV6-6	TRBJ2-2	-	-	CASKGGQRYTGELFF	TGTGCCAGCAAGGGGGGACAGCGATACACCGGGGAGCTGTTTTTT
TRBV7-2	TRBJ2-1	TRBD2	-	CASSPWTSAYNEQFF	TGTGCCAGCAGCCCGTGGACTAGCGCTTACAATGAGCAGTTCTTC
TRBV5-1	TRBJ2-1	TRBD2	-	CASKEREKEFF	TGCGCCAGCAAAGAGCGGGAAAAAGAGTTCTTC
TRBV6-5	TRBJ2-7	TRBD1	once	CASSLQGTPYEQYF	TGTGCCAGCAGCCTACAGGGGACCCCCTACGAGCAGTACTTC
TRBV18	TRBJ2-2	-	-	CASSYGTGELFF	TGTGCCAGCTCATACGGGACCGGGGAGCTGTTTTTT
TRBV15	TRBJ2-1	TRBD2	-	CATSRALGGRRDEQFF	TGTGCCACCAGCAGAGCTTTGGGCGGGAGGCGGGATGAGCAGTTCTTC
TRBV5-4	TRBJ2-1	-	-	CASSFRQGLNEQFF	TGTGCCAGCAGCTTCCGACAGGGACTCAATGAGCAGTTCTTC
TRBV5-4	TRBJ2-2	TRBD1	-	CASSPGQQLTGELFF	TGTGCCAGCAGCCCGGGACAGCAATTAACCGGGGAGCTGTTTTTT
TRBV7-9	TRBJ2-7	-	-	CASSLRWEQLGEQYF	TGTGCCAGCAGCCTCAGGTGGGAGCAATTGGGAGAGCAGTACTTC
TRBV5-1	TRBJ2-7	TRBD1	-	CASSTGGLGEQYF	TGCGCCAGCAGCACAGGGGGCTTGGGCGAGCAGTACTTC
TRBV24-1	TRBJ2-2	-	-	CATSDPRLNTGELFF	TGTGCCACCAGTGATCCCAGACTGAACACCGGGGAGCTGTTTTTT
TRBV5-6	TRBJ2-7	TRBD2	-	CASSLYRYSGRAGISGQYF	TGTGCCAGCAGCCTCTACCGGTATAGCGGGAGGGCCGGTATAAGTGGGCAGTACTTC
TRBV18	TRBJ2-7	TRBD1	-	CASSPTGIIEQYF	TGTGCCAGCTCACCGACAGGGATTATCGAGCAGTACTTC
TRBV7-9	TRBJ2-1	-	-	CASRDWGVPRNEQFF	TGTGCCAGCAGAGATTGGGGGGTTCCCAGGAATGAGCAGTTCTTC
TRBV5-1	TRBJ2-7	-	-	CASSLASAGPYEQYF	TGCGCCAGCAGCTTGGCCTCAGCGGGCCCCTACGAGCAGTACTTC
TRBV29-1	TRBJ2-6	-	-	CSVTGDGANVLTF	TGCAGCGTGACGGGGGACGGGGCCAACGTCCTGACTTTC
TRBV29-1	TRBJ2-5	TRBD1	-	CSVLTTGTGADQYF	TGCAGCGTTCTAACCACCGGGACAGGGGCGGACCAGTACTTC
TRBV6-2/TRBV6-3	TRBJ1-1	-	once	CASSQTLREAFF	TGTGCCAGCAGCCAGACCCTCAGGGAAGCTTTCTTT
TRBV27	TRBJ2-3	-	-	CASSLSLAGSTDTQYF	TGTGCCAGCAGTTTATCGTTAGCAGGGAGCACAGATACGCAGTATTTT
TRBV5-4	TRBJ2-4	TRBD2	-	CASSSRTSGNIQYF	TGTGCCAGCAGCTCACGGACTAGCGGAAACATTCAGTACTTC
TRBV19	TRBJ2-1	TRBD2	-	CASREAGEQFF	TGTGCCAGTCGGGAGGCGGGTGAGCAGTTCTTC
TRBV24-1	TRBJ1-1	-	-	CATSRRGGGNTEAFF	TGTGCCACCAGTCGGAGGGGAGGAGGGAACACTGAAGCTTTCTTT
TRBV19	TRBJ2-5	-	-	CASSIQGWLETQYF	TGTGCCAGTAGTATACAGGGCTGGCTGGAGACCCAGTACTTC
TRBV30	TRBJ2-2	TRBD1	-	CAWSGISGGRGELFF	TGTGCCTGGAGTGGGATCTCAGGGGGAAGGGGGGAGCTGTTTTTT
TRBV10-1	TRBJ2-2	-	-	CASSESLYGELFF	TGCGCCAGCAGTGAATCACTATACGGGGAGCTGTTTTTT
TRBV11-2	TRBJ2-3	-	few	CASSSTGTDTQYF	TGTGCCAGCAGCTCCACAGGGACAGATACGCAGTATTTT
TRBV7-9	TRBJ1-1	-	-	CASSLESGTEAFF	TGTGCCAGCAGCTTAGAATCAGGGACTGAAGCTTTCTTT
TRBV5-1	TRBJ2-5	TRBD2	-	CASMGLAGGGETQYF	TGCGCCAGCATGGGACTAGCGGGAGGTGGAGAGACCCAGTACTTC
TRBV4-2	TRBJ2-2	TRBD2	-	CASSQDPGLVAAGELFF	TGTGCCAGCAGCCAAGATCCCGGACTAGTGGCCGCCGGGGAGCTGTTTTTT
TRBV6-2/TRBV6-3	TRBJ1-5	-	-	CASSWSYSNQPQHF	TGTGCCAGCAGTTGGAGCTATAGCAATCAGCCCCAGCATTTT
TRBV29-1	TRBJ2-5	TRBD2	-	CSVAAGVRETQYF	TGCAGCGTTGCAGCGGGAGTCCGTGAGACCCAGTACTTC
TRBV5-1	TRBJ2-2	-	-	CASSFLPGAGELFF	TGCGCCAGCAGCTTTTTACCAGGGGCCGGGGAGCTGTTTTTT
TRBV10-1	TRBJ1-1	TRBD1	-	CASSVGTVAEAFF	TGCGCCAGCAGTGTCGGGACAGTGGCTGAAGCTTTCTTT
TRBV27	TRBJ1-6	-	-	CASSLSSATRYNSPLHF	TGTGCCAGCAGTTTATCGAGTGCGACGAGGTATAATTCACCCCTCCACTTT
TRBV14	TRBJ1-2	TRBD1	-	CASSQVTGGLTNYGYTF	TGTGCCAGCAGCCAAGTAACAGGGGGTCTAACTAACTATGGCTACACCTTC
TRBV29-1	TRBJ1-2	TRBD1	-	CSVEGRGFYGYTF	TGCAGCGTTGAAGGCAGGGGGTTCTATGGCTACACCTTC
TRBV30	TRBJ2-5	-	-	CAWSADSETQYF	TGTGCCTGGAGTGCGGACAGCGAGACCCAGTACTTC
TRBV7-2	TRBJ1-1	TRBD1	-	CASSDRQGASEAFF	TGTGCCAGCAGCGATCGACAGGGGGCATCTGAAGCTTTCTTT
TRBV5-6	TRBJ2-2	TRBD2	-	CASISGKNTGELFF	TGTGCCAGCATTAGCGGGAAGAACACCGGGGAGCTGTTTTTT
TRBV19	TRBJ1-1	-	-	CASSMRQGLPNTEAFF	TGTGCCAGTAGTATGCGGCAGGGCCTCCCGAACACTGAAGCTTTCTTT